These 30 T cell receptor beta chains share one sample of origin, sequenced in a study of CD8 T cells in ankylosing spondylitis. Findings and limits, study-wide: Blood from ankylosing spondylitis patients appeared to carry a characteristic eight-variant TCR beta motif.

These receptors' antigens are unknown. Via MiXCR, TCRdb re-called the 5' RACE reads, giving one row per CDR3 protein. Among roughly 700,000 distinct CDR3 sequences listed, 15% to 20% were seen once. The sample taken for sequencing was blood, either unsorted or a sorted T cell fraction (not recorded which). These TCRs come from a male donor with ankylosing spondylitis.

This clonotype was observed a few times. The rearrangement uses TRBV19 and TRBJ1-1; 7 nucleotides match TRBD1. V trimming: 7 bases; J trimming: 1 base; junction bases outside the gene matches: 3. The V gene's germline CDR1 is LNHDA and CDR2 SQIVND (reference sequence). The CDR3 spans 13 residues. CDR3 loop: CASKTGSNTEAFF. The CDR3 DNA reads as TGTGCCAGTAAGACAGGGTCGAACACTGAAGCTTTCTTT. Complete variable domain (other parts from reference TRBV19 and TRBJ1-1): DGGITQSPKYLFRKEGQNVTLSCEQNLNHDAMYWYRQDPGQGLRLIYYSQIVNDFQKGDIAEGYSVSREKKESFPLTVTSAQKNPTAFYLCASKTGSNTEAFFGQGTRLTVV.

This clonotype turned up a few times. The chain recombines TRBV4-2 with TRBJ2-3; 9 bases are shared with TRBD2. Germline lookup yields CDR1 LGHNA and CDR2 YNFKEQ. The junction had 11 bases not matched to a gene; V was cut back by 0 bases and J by 4 bases. CDR3 length equals 18 residues. This CDR3 is CASSQDLRSGGRADTQYF. The CDR3 DNA is TGTGCCAGCAGCCAAGATCTGAGAAGCGGGGGGAGAGCAGATACGCAGTATTTT.

This clonotype was picked up a small number of times. The J gene is TRBJ2-2, the V gene TRBV2; D perhaps matches TRBD2 (6 bases). The germline CDR1 and CDR2 sequences are SNHLY and FYNNEI. Trimming stripped 3 bases from V and 3 bases from J, with 8 bases between. CDR3 length equals 14 residues. The CDR3 DNA sequence: TGTGCCAGCAGTGAGGGGACTTACACCGGGGAGCTGTTTTTT. Translation: CASSEGTYTGELFF.

The J gene is TRBJ1-1, the V gene TRBV6-1; D might be TRBD1 (6 bases). The germline V and J ends were trimmed by 7 bases and 5 bases, with 14 bases remaining between them. The germline CDR1 and CDR2 sequences are MNHNS and SASEGT. CDR3 length equals 13 residues. The CDR3 reads CASTRGGWTEAFF. In DNA, the CDR3 is TGTGCCAGCACCCGAGGGGGTTGGACTGAAGCTTTCTTT.

This clonotype was seen a handful of times. The chain is built from TRBV29-1 and TRBJ2-5; tentatively, D is TRBD1 (5 bases). Germline assignment: CDR1 SQVTM and CDR2 ANQGSEA. Trimming took off 6 bases at V and 4 bases at J, with 12 bases between the two ends. This CDR3 has 12 amino acids. The CDR3 nucleotides are TGCAGCGTACAAGACAGAGGAGAGACCCAGTACTTC. Amino acid sequence: CSVQDRGETQYF.

This clonotype was counted ten times or more. V gene TRBV7-2 combines with J gene TRBJ2-7; unclear D gene. Germline V gene data show CDR1 as SGHTA and CDR2 as FQGNSA. Trimming stripped 10 bases from V and 4 bases from J, with 14 bases between. This CDR3 has 12 amino acids. CDR3 nucleotide sequence: TGTGCCACCTCGCTTTTGGGATACGAGCAGTACTTC. The encoded protein is CATSLLGYEQYF.

This rearrangement joins TRBV27 to TRBJ2-5, with 13 bases identical to TRBD2. Germline lookup yields CDR1 MNHEY and CDR2 SMNVEV (reference sequence). The CDR3 extends over 16 amino acids. With V trimmed by 7 bases and J by 1 base, 6 bases remained unmatched. DNA for the CDR3: TGTGCCAGCAAAAAGACTAGCGGGAGGACCCAAGAGACCCAGTACTTC. Translated: CASKKTSGRTQETQYF.

This clonotype was observed a handful of times. One end of the junction is discordant with germline, which a read error may explain. The V gene is TRBV27, the J gene TRBJ1-1; D unresolved. From germline, CDR1 is MNHEY and CDR2 SMNVEV (reference sequence). The CDR3 is made up of 14 amino acids. The CDR3 bases are TGCGCCAGCAGCTTGTTCGGGGAGAACACTGAAGCTTTCTTT. Its translation: CASSLFGENTEAFF.

The chain has TRBV20-1 and TRBJ2-3; TRBD2 aligns across 8 bases. This CDR3 is built from 14 residues. Germline trimming cut 4 bases from V and 2 bases from J; bases unmatched to any gene: 5. Germline V gene data show CDR1 as DFQATT and CDR2 as SNEGSKA (reference sequence). The CDR3: CSAITSGYTDTQYF. The CDR3 region has the DNA TGCAGTGCTATAACTAGCGGTTACACAGATACGCAGTATTTT.

This CDR3 is CASSLQGMLETQYF. Written as DNA, the CDR3 is TGTGCCAGTAGCCTACAGGGTATGTTGGAGACCCAGTACTTC. The V gene is TRBV19, the J gene TRBJ2-5, with D possibly TRBD1 on 6 matching bases. This CDR3 spans 14 amino acids. CDR1 and CDR2 (germline): LNHDA, SQIVND (reference sequence). The V and J ends lost 6 bases and 5 bases respectively, with 16 bases between them. Full variable domain (missing parts from reference TRBV19 and TRBJ2-5): DGGITQSPKYLFRKEGQNVTLSCEQNLNHDAMYWYRQDPGQGLRLIYYSQIVNDFQKGDIAEGYSVSREKKESFPLTVTSAQKNPTAFYLCASSLQGMLETQYFGPGTRLLVL.

This rearrangement joins TRBV7-8 to TRBJ2-5; 10 nucleotides agree with TRBD2. The CDR3 length is 16 residues. The germline V gene has CDR1 SGHVS and CDR2 FQNEAQ. V shed 3 bases and J 3 bases; nucleotides not matched to a gene: 7. CDR3 in DNA: TGTGCCAGCAGCTTCCCGGAGCGGGGGGGAAAAGAGACCCAGTACTTC. Its protein product is CASSFPERGGKETQYF. Using reference TRBV7-8 and TRBJ2-5 for the parts outside the CDR3, the full variable domain is GAGVSQSPRYKVAKRGQDVALRCDPISGHVSLFWYQQALGQGPEFLTYFQNEAQLDKSGLPSDRFFAERPEGSVSTLKIQRTQQEDSAVYLCASSFPERGGKETQYFGPGTRLLVL.

This clonotype was seen a few times. The chain links TRBV2 to TRBJ2-7; 10 positions match TRBD1. The CDR3 consists of 15 residues. The junction had 6 bases not matched to a gene; V was cut back by 7 bases and J by 0 bases. Germline V gives CDR1 SNHLY, CDR2 FYNNEI. CDR3 sequence: CASIRDRGASYEQYF. CDR3 nucleotides: TGTGCCAGCATTCGGGACAGGGGAGCCTCCTACGAGCAGTACTTC.

The gene calls are TRBV20-1 and TRBJ1-2; no firm D call. The CDR3 contains 12 residues. V shed 6 bases and J shed 6 bases, with 14 bases lying between them. CDR1 is DFQATT, CDR2 SNEGSKA, per germline (reference sequence). CDR3 amino acids: CSASIWANGYTF. The CDR3 DNA reads as TGCAGTGCGAGTATCTGGGCGAATGGCTACACCTTC.

This clonotype has more than one count but fewer than ten. The chain is built from TRBV28 and TRBJ2-3; 9 bases are shared with TRBD2. Germline lookup yields CDR1 MDHEN and CDR2 SYDVKM. CDR3 length: 19 amino acids. Germline trimming cut 4 bases from V and 7 bases from J; bases unmatched to any gene: 21. The CDR3 coding sequence is TGTGCCAGCAGTTCCTTGTGGCATCCTAGCGGGATGCGGGTGAATACGCAGTATTTT. Translated, it gives CASSSLWHPSGMRVNTQYF.

V is TRBV18 and J is TRBJ1-2; tentatively, D is TRBD1 (6 bases). CDR1 and CDR2 (germline): KGHSH, LQKENI. With 2 bases removed from V and 3 bases from J, the gap between germline ends came to 16 bases. The CDR3 is 16 amino acids. CDR3 DNA: TGTGCCAGCTCACCAAAAATACAGGGAAATGACTATGGCTACACCTTC. It specifies CASSPKIQGNDYGYTF.

The V gene is TRBV6-1, the J gene TRBJ1-1, with unresolved D. The ends were cut back, 6 bases at V and 0 bases at J, with 17 bases in the middle. Germline values: CDR1 MNHNS, CDR2 SASEGT. The CDR3 runs 16 residues. The CDR3 DNA follows: TGTGCCAGCAGCCGAGGCCTAGGGCCCTTGAACACTGAAGCTTTCTTT. Translation: CASSRGLGPLNTEAFF.

V is TRBV5-1 and J is TRBJ1-6, with 7 nucleotides matching TRBD1. The CDR3 is made up of 14 amino acids. Germline V CDR1 and CDR2: SGHRS, YFSETQ. The V and J ends lost 3 bases and 8 bases, in that order; junction bases with no gene match: 5. The CDR3 region is CASSSRQGDSPLHF. The CDR3 DNA reads as TGCGCCAGCAGCTCGCGACAGGGAGATTCACCCCTCCACTTT.

This clonotype was seen only a few times. The chain carries TRBV5-5 and TRBJ1-2; 11 bases map to TRBD1. With 0 bases clipped from V and 7 bases from J, the junction kept 5 bases outside the gene matches. The CDR3 totals 15 residues. The germline V gene encodes CDR1 SGHKS and CDR2 YYEKEE (reference sequence). CDR3 in DNA: TGTGCCAGCAGCTTGGGGACAGGGGGCTCAGGTGGCTACACCTTC. Translating gives CASSLGTGGSGGYTF.

J is TRBJ2-7 and V is TRBV5-1; weak D call: TRBD2 (6 bases). CDR1 and CDR2 from the germline V gene are SGHRS and YFSETQ. V shed 2 bases and J shed 6 bases, with 12 bases lying between them. The length of the CDR3 is 13 residues. CDR3 nucleotide sequence: TGCGCCAGCAGCTTCGAGACTAGGGGCGAGCAGTACTTC. This encodes CASSFETRGEQYF.

In its sample, this clonotype was seen many times. This chain joins TRBV29-1 and TRBJ2-1; D ambiguous. The CDR3 is made up of 15 amino acids. CDR1 is SQVTM and CDR2 is ANQGSEA in the germline V gene. Deletions cut 7 bases from V and 5 bases from J, with 21 bases between. The chain's CDR3 is CSAGPPWGSNNEQFF. The CDR3 coding sequence is TGCAGCGCCGGGCCTCCTTGGGGTTCCAACAATGAGCAGTTCTTC.

This clonotype came up a few times. The chain combines TRBV20-1 with TRBJ1-2, with D possibly being TRBD1 (6 bases). Between the trimmed V and J ends, which lost 0 bases and 1 base, there was a span of 12 bases. CDR1 is DFQATT, CDR2 SNEGSKA, per germline (reference sequence). There are 15 residues in the CDR3. The CDR3 loop reads CSAREDRTLNYGYTF. For the CDR3, the DNA is TGCAGTGCTAGAGAGGACAGAACACTTAACTATGGCTACACCTTC.

The chain couples TRBV6-5 to TRBJ2-1; 10 bases align to TRBD2. The trim removed 2 bases at V and 9 bases at J, leaving 7 bases unmatched. This CDR3 has 15 amino acids. Germline V gene data show CDR1 as MNHEY and CDR2 as SVGAGI. CDR3 sequence reads: CASSYGAPSGGEQFF. In DNA, the CDR3 is TGTGCCAGCAGTTACGGGGCTCCTAGCGGGGGTGAGCAGTTCTTC.

This chain links TRBV7-9 with TRBJ1-5; D remains ambiguous. Trimming left V 4 bases short and J 4 bases short, with 17 bases between. There are 16 residues in the CDR3. CDR1 is SEHNR, CDR2 FQNEAQ, per germline (reference sequence). The CDR3 sequence: CASSSSEETPNQPQHF. Here the CDR3 DNA reads TGTGCCAGCAGCTCCTCGGAAGAGACACCAAATCAGCCCCAGCATTTT.

This rearrangement joins TRBV6-1 to TRBJ1-6; TRBD1 matches at 8 bases. Per the germline V gene, CDR1 is MNHNS and CDR2 is SASEGT. This CDR3 is 15 amino acids long. V was clipped by 6 bases and J by 9 bases; unmatched bases: 10. Here the CDR3 reads CASSNPGGSGSPLHF. DNA of the CDR3: TGTGCCAGCAGCAACCCAGGGGGCAGCGGTTCACCCCTCCACTTT.

This chain connects TRBV15 to TRBJ1-4, with a weak D call TRBD1 (5 bases). CDR3 length equals 18 residues. Per the germline V gene, CDR1 is LNHNV and CDR2 is YYDKDF (reference sequence). Deletions cut 0 bases from V and 0 bases from J, with 14 bases between. The CDR3 region has the DNA TGTGCCACCAGCAGAGATCTGCGGGGCACCTCAACTAATGAAAAACTGTTTTTT. As protein: CATSRDLRGTSTNEKLFF. Looking up the rest from reference TRBV15 and TRBJ1-4 gives the full variable domain: DAMVIQNPRYQVTQFGKPVTLSCSQTLNHNVMYWYQQKSSQAPKLLFHYYDKDFNNEADTPDNFQSRRPNTSFCFLDIRSPGLGDTAMYLCATSRDLRGTSTNEKLFFGSGTQLSVL.

The sample holds a few counts of this clonotype. The V gene is TRBV6-1, the J gene TRBJ2-7, with D perhaps TRBD1 or TRBD2 (6 bases each). Germline V CDR1 and CDR2: MNHNS, SASEGT. The CDR3 totals 14 residues. The germline V and J ends were trimmed by 7 bases and 2 bases, with 15 bases remaining between them. CDR3 sequence reads: CASIGGLRPYEQYF. The CDR3 DNA reads as TGTGCCAGCATAGGGGGGCTTCGGCCCTACGAGCAGTACTTC.

This clonotype was observed a few times. J is TRBJ2-1 and V is TRBV3-1, with 10 nucleotides matching TRBD2. The CDR3 is 18 residues long. The V gene end was trimmed by 2 bases and the J gene end by 4 bases; junction bases not matched to a gene: 11. The germline V gene encodes CDR1 LGHDT and CDR2 YNNKEL (reference sequence). DNA for the CDR3: TGTGCCAGCAGCCAATCCCGGGTACTAGCGGGGAGGTACAATGAGCAGTTCTTC. Its translation is CASSQSRVLAGRYNEQFF.

In this sample, this clonotype turned up once. The chain employs TRBV5-5 and TRBJ2-3, with D possibly matching TRBD2 (5 bases). The CDR3 has 14 residues. V lost 0 bases, J lost 9 bases, and 14 bases lay in between. The germline V gene encodes CDR1 SGHKS and CDR2 YYEKEE (reference sequence). CDR3 sequence (DNA): TGTGCCAGCAGCTTGGAAATGCGGTGGGAGACGCAGTATTTT. Translation gives CASSLEMRWETQYF.

A few counts support this clonotype. The chain has TRBV5-8 and TRBJ2-5; D is ambiguous. From germline, CDR1 is SGHTS and CDR2 YDEGEE. The CDR3 consists of 14 residues. Trimming cost V 1 base and J 5 bases, with 12 bases left between them. CDR3 in amino acids: CASSLSVGQETQYF. CDR3 DNA: TGTGCCAGCAGCTTGTCGGTAGGGCAGGAGACCCAGTACTTC.

This clonotype appeared a few times. V and J are TRBV5-1 and TRBJ2-3; 9 positions agree with TRBD1. This CDR3 is built from 15 residues. V gave up 4 bases and J gave up 2 bases; unmatched junction bases: 5. The germline gives CDR1 SGHRS, CDR2 YFSETQ. CDR3 residues: CASSMDRGFTDTQYF. In nucleotides, the CDR3 is TGCGCCAGCAGCATGGACAGGGGATTCACAGATACGCAGTATTTT.